A selection of T cell receptor beta chains follows, all from one sample in a study of OX40 agonist ivuxolimab in advanced cancers. Libraries were prepared by immunoSEQ multiplex PCR; TCRdb keeps only in-frame clonotypes and omits some of them. Of 30,000 to 45,000 clones in the sample, roughly 81% were seen once. The sample consisted of CD4+ or CD8+ T cells sorted from blood, taken in a trial of the OX40 agonist ivuxolimab. These receptors originate from an adult with an advanced solid tumor such as melanoma, head and neck, liver or kidney cancer. CDR3s include the opening cysteine and the closing phenylalanine or tryptophan. The order of the fields is CDR3 DNA, CDR3 protein, J gene, V gene, clone size, D gene. The D gene is left open where the match is weak. Size tells how often a clone was seen (once, few, many) or the class of an expanded clone, and some rows leave it out.

CDR3 DNA: TGTGCCAGTAGTGTCGAGCGGGCGCGCGGCATTCAGTACTTC
CDR3 protein: CASSVERARGIQYF
J gene: TRBJ2-4
V gene: TRBV19
clone size: -
D gene: -

CDR3 DNA: TGTGCCAGCTCAGAAGTCAGGGGAGAGGCATACAATGAGCAGTTCTTC
CDR3 protein: CASSEVRGEAYNEQFF
J gene: TRBJ2-1
V gene: TRBV18
clone size: -
D gene: -

CDR3 DNA: TGTGCCAGCAGCCCAGACACAGGGGGGGTCTTTGGAAACACCATATATTTT
CDR3 protein: CASSPDTGGVFGNTIYF
J gene: TRBJ1-3
V gene: TRBV9
clone size: -
D gene: TRBD1

CDR3 DNA: TGTGCCAGCAGGTGGGCCTATCTAAATCAGCCCCAGCATTTT
CDR3 protein: CASRWAYLNQPQHF
J gene: TRBJ1-5
V gene: TRBV28
clone size: -
D gene: -

CDR3 DNA: TGTGCCAGCACCCCACAGGGCAATCAGCCCCAGCATTTT
CDR3 protein: CASTPQGNQPQHF
J gene: TRBJ1-5
V gene: TRBV6-1
clone size: -
D gene: -

CDR3 DNA: TGTGCCAGCAGCCCCGCTAGCGGGGGGGCCCTGGGCACAGATACGCAGTATTTT
CDR3 protein: CASSPASGGALGTDTQYF
J gene: TRBJ2-3
V gene: TRBV13
clone size: -
D gene: TRBD2

CDR3 DNA: TGTGCCAGCAACTTCCGACAGTCCAATCAGCCCCAGCATTTT
CDR3 protein: CASNFRQSNQPQHF
J gene: TRBJ1-5
V gene: TRBV6-5
clone size: -
D gene: -

CDR3 DNA: TGTGCCTGGAGTTTCTCGTGGACGGTTGTATTC
CDR3 protein: CAWSFSWTVVF
J gene: TRBJ2-7
V gene: TRBV30
clone size: once
D gene: -

CDR3 DNA: TGTGCCAGCAGTATCGAGGGGAGCTCCTACGAGCAGTACTTC
CDR3 protein: CASSIEGSSYEQYF
J gene: TRBJ2-7
V gene: TRBV7-2
clone size: -
D gene: -

CDR3 DNA: TGTGCCTGGAGTGAAGGGACTACCCCAGATACGCAGTATTTT
CDR3 protein: CAWSEGTTPDTQYF
J gene: TRBJ2-3
V gene: TRBV30
clone size: -
D gene: TRBD2